The 25 T cell receptor beta chains reported below all come from one sample, sequenced in a study of T cells in localized non-small cell lung cancer. Profiled with immunoSEQ multiplex PCR; TCRdb holds only in-frame clones, not every one. This repertoire shows about 33,000 clones, 78% found once; its top ten account for about 40%. Here the sequenced sample was peripheral blood, taken before any cancer treatment. The receptor source for this set is a male donor aged 60 or over with stage II squamous cell lung carcinoma.

The chain combines TRBV10-3 with TRBJ1-2; perhaps TRBD1 as D (6 bases). In germline, CDR1 is ENHRY, CDR2 SYGVKD. The CDR3 sequence is 15 residues long. V was pared by 0 bases and J by 3 bases, with 11 bases between. The CDR3 DNA follows: TGTGCCATCAGTGAGTCGAACAGGGATCACTATGGCTACACCTTC. Protein: CAISESNRDHYGYTF.

This chain links TRBV6-1 with TRBJ2-5, with D tentatively TRBD1 (6 bases). Trimming removed 5 bases from V and 5 bases from J, with 12 bases in between. Germline CDR1 MNHNS, CDR2 SASEGT. The CDR3 has 13 residues. The chain's CDR3 is CASSPTGRETQYF. The CDR3, as DNA: TGTGCCAGCAGTCCAACAGGGCGCGAGACCCAGTACTTC.

This clone was counted between two and nine times. This chain joins TRBV30 and TRBJ1-1, with TRBD1 identical over 7 bases. J lost 5 bases, V lost 3 bases, and 3 bases had no gene match. The CDR3 has 12 residues. Germline CDR1 is GTSNPN and CDR2 is SVGIG (reference sequence). The CDR3 DNA follows: TGTGCCTGGAGGCAGGGGGGGACTGAAGCTTTCTTT. Residues: CAWRQGGTEAFF. The full variable domain, completed using reference TRBV30 and TRBJ1-1, is SQTIHQWPATLVQPVGSPLSLECTVEGTSNPNLYWYRQAAGRGLQLLFYSVGIGQISSEVPQNLSASRPQDRQFILSSKKLLLSDSGFYLCAWRQGGTEAFFGQGTRLTVV.

This clone was counted only a few times. The genes are TRBV29-1 and TRBJ2-4, with D perhaps given as TRBD1 or TRBD2 (5 bases each). The length of the CDR3 is 12 residues. Trimming cost V 6 bases and J 9 bases, with 15 bases left between them. The germline gives CDR1 SQVTM, CDR2 ANQGSEA. The CDR3 spells CSVGDLTSIQYF. CDR3 DNA: TGCAGCGTCGGGGACCTCACCAGCATTCAGTACTTC. The full variable domain, its missing parts supplied by reference TRBV29-1 and TRBJ2-4, is SAVISQKPSRDICQRGTSLTIQCQVDSQVTMMFWYRQQPGQSLTLIATANQGSEATYESGFVIDKFPISRPNLTFSTLTVSNMSPEDSSIYLCSVGDLTSIQYFGAGTRLSVL.

This chain uses TRBV2 with TRBJ2-6; D is unclear. From germline, CDR1 is SNHLY and CDR2 FYNNEI. Between the trimmed V and J ends, which lost 2 bases and 8 bases, there was a span of 10 bases. CDR3 length: 14 amino acids. The CDR3 region is CASSEWAIPNVLTF. The CDR3 region has the DNA TGTGCCAGCAGTGAATGGGCCATCCCCAACGTCCTGACTTTC.

This clone showed up just a few times. This chain uses TRBV6-1 with TRBJ2-7, with D perhaps being TRBD1 or TRBD2 (7 bases each). The CDR3 runs 15 residues. Per germline, CDR1 MNHNS and CDR2 SASEGT. V lost 6 bases, J lost 2 bases, and 17 bases lay in between. CDR3 nucleotides: TGTGCCAGCAGGCGCGCGCCAGGGGGGGCCTACGAGCAGTACTTC. This codes for CASRRAPGGAYEQYF.

The chain carries TRBV27 and TRBJ2-1, with D perhaps matching TRBD2 (6 bases). Germline-derived CDR1 and CDR2 are MNHEY and SMNVEV (reference sequence). CDR3 size: 14 residues. Trimming cost V 3 bases and J 12 bases, with 18 bases left between them. CDR3 DNA: TGTGCCAGCAGTTTCCGGGACTTTTCCGAGGGGCAGTTCTTC. Translation gives CASSFRDFSEGQFF.

The V gene is TRBV7-3, the J gene TRBJ2-1; D may match TRBD1 or TRBD2 (5 bases each). CDR1 is SGHTA, CDR2 FQGTGA, per germline. The V end lost 5 bases, the J end lost 1 base, and 12 bases lay between the germline ends. The CDR3 totals 15 residues. The CDR3 protein is CASSPRDRSYNEQFF. CDR3 nucleotides: TGTGCCAGCAGCCCCCGGGACCGTTCCTACAATGAGCAGTTCTTC.

The chain is built from TRBV12-5 and TRBJ1-1; perhaps TRBD1 as D (5 bases). Germline CDR1 and CDR2: LGHNT and FRNRAP. V was shortened by 4 bases and J by 1 base, with 22 bases between the two germline ends. CDR3 length equals 18 residues. Here the CDR3 DNA reads TGTGCTAGTGGTTCGGATGTGCGGGCTCCCCAGGGGAACACTGAAGCTTTCTTT. Amino acid sequence: CASGSDVRAPQGNTEAFF.

A few counts support this clone. V and J are TRBV29-1 and TRBJ1-2, with D unclear. The ends were cut back, 3 bases at V and 4 bases at J, with 9 bases in the middle. Germline CDR1 SQVTM, CDR2 ANQGSEA. The CDR3 length is 12 residues. CDR3 sequence (DNA): TGCAGCGTTGAGGGTGTGGGCTATGGCTACACCTTC. It encodes CSVEGVGYGYTF.

This chain joins TRBV15 and TRBJ2-7; TRBD1 or TRBD2 may be the D gene (5 bases each). Between the trimmed V and J ends, which lost 2 bases and 2 bases, there was a span of 13 bases. The CDR3 is made up of 15 amino acids. Germline CDR1 and CDR2: LNHNV and YYDKDF (reference sequence). The CDR3 is CATSRSGTMAYEQYF. DNA for the CDR3: TGTGCCACCAGCAGATCCGGGACGATGGCCTACGAGCAGTACTTC. Full variable domain (rest looked up from reference TRBV15 and TRBJ2-7): DAMVIQNPRYQVTQFGKPVTLSCSQTLNHNVMYWYQQKSSQAPKLLFHYYDKDFNNEADTPDNFQSRRPNTSFCFLDIRSPGLGDTAMYLCATSRSGTMAYEQYFGPGTRLTVT.

This chain links TRBV27 with TRBJ1-2; 9 nucleotides line up with TRBD1. Germline V gene data show CDR1 as MNHEY and CDR2 as SMNVEV (reference sequence). V lost 0 bases, J lost 8 bases, and 10 bases stayed unmatched. The CDR3 loop spans 16 amino acids. This CDR3 is CASSLSMTGGRSGYTF. The DNA of the CDR3 is TGTGCCAGCAGTTTATCTATGACAGGGGGAAGGAGCGGCTACACCTTC.

The J gene is TRBJ1-4, the V gene TRBV15; TRBD1 is a possible D gene (5 bases). V gave up 0 bases and J gave up 8 bases, with 16 bases separating them. The CDR3 sequence is 16 residues long. The germline gives CDR1 LNHNV, CDR2 YYDKDF (reference sequence). The CDR3 region has the DNA TGTGCCACCAGCAGAGATCAGTCTAGGGGATCCGAAAAACTGTTTTTT. It specifies CATSRDQSRGSEKLFF.

The chain combines TRBV7-2 with TRBJ2-2; D ambiguous. The ends were cut back, 2 bases at V and 7 bases at J, with 5 bases in the middle. Germline-derived CDR1 and CDR2 are SGHTA and FQGNSA. The CDR3 runs to 12 residues. CDR3 in amino acids: CASSLKYGELFF. The CDR3 DNA sequence: TGTGCCAGCAGCTTAAAATACGGGGAGCTGTTTTTT.

This clone was seen a few times. The CDR3 DNA reads TGCGCCAGCAGCTCCAGGGGGAGGGAGACCCAGTACTTC. Its protein is CASSSRGRETQYF. The genes are TRBV5-1 and TRBJ2-5, with D perhaps matching TRBD1 (7 bases). The V end lost 3 bases, the J end lost 5 bases, and 11 bases lay between the germline ends. The germline gives CDR1 SGHRS, CDR2 YFSETQ. The CDR3 contains 13 residues. The whole variable domain, remainder taken from reference TRBV5-1 and TRBJ2-5, is KAGVTQTPRYLIKTRGQQVTLSCSPISGHRSVSWYQQTPGQGLQFLFEYFSETQRNKGNFPGRFSGRQFSNSRSEMNVSTLELGDSALYLCASSSRGRETQYFGPGTRLLVL.

The chain is built from TRBV4-2 and TRBJ2-3, with D hard to call. Trimming took 2 bases from V and 1 from J, leaving 13 bases between them. Germline V CDR1 and CDR2: LGHNA, YNFKEQ. The CDR3 contains 16 residues. Written as DNA, the CDR3 is TGTGCCAGCAGCCAACCGGACCTAAGGGGCACAGATACGCAGTATTTT. It specifies CASSQPDLRGTDTQYF.

This chain links TRBV10-3 with TRBJ2-2; D unresolved. This CDR3 spans 13 amino acids. V lost 6 bases and J 6 bases, leaving 11 bases between the germline ends. Germline CDR1 is ENHRY and CDR2 is SYGVKD. The CDR3 DNA sequence: TGTGCCATCAGCCAAGGGTACGCCGGGGAGCTGTTTTTT. Amino acid sequence: CAISQGYAGELFF.

The rearrangement uses TRBV14 and TRBJ2-7, with 13 bases identical to TRBD2. V shed 6 bases, J shed 2 bases, and the junction held 1 base outside the gene matches. Germline CDR1 SGHDN, CDR2 FVKESK. There are 14 residues in the CDR3. The CDR3 sequence is CASRTSGRPYEQYF. In nucleotides, the CDR3 is TGTGCCAGCAGGACTAGCGGGAGGCCCTACGAGCAGTACTTC.

A single count supports this clone. The chain couples TRBV6-5 to TRBJ2-7; TRBD2 is a possible D gene (5 bases). V lost 5 bases to trimming and J lost 8 bases, with 13 bases between them. This CDR3 is built from 12 residues. Germline values: CDR1 MNHEY, CDR2 SVGAGI. CDR3 nucleotide sequence: TGTGCCAGCAGTGACTATGACATGCAGCAGTACTTC. Its translation is CASSDYDMQQYF.

This chain uses TRBV5-8 with TRBJ2-5; D is possibly TRBD1 (6 bases). Trimming removed 2 bases from V and 5 bases from J, with 13 bases in between. The CDR3 runs to 14 residues. The germline V gene encodes CDR1 SGHTS and CDR2 YDEGEE. CDR3 DNA sequence: TGTGCCAGCAGCTTTCCCACAGGGTTGGAGACCCAGTACTTC. Its protein product is CASSFPTGLETQYF.

This chain joins TRBV7-2 and TRBJ1-5, with TRBD1 as a possible D gene (6 bases). The CDR3 has 15 amino acids. V lost 6 bases to trimming and J lost 6 bases, with 18 bases between them. Germline values: CDR1 SGHTA, CDR2 FQGNSA. CDR3: CASSPGTRESQPQHF. The CDR3, as DNA: TGTGCCAGCAGTCCCGGGACAAGAGAGAGTCAGCCCCAGCATTTT.

V gene TRBV5-1 combines with J gene TRBJ2-1, with 10 bases fitting TRBD2. CDR1 and CDR2 from the germline V gene are SGHRS and YFSETQ. This CDR3 comprises 17 residues. Losses at the gene ends were 0 bases for V and 9 bases for J; bases not matched to a gene: 12. CDR3 DNA: TGCGCCAGCAGCTTGGGACCTCTAGCGGGAGAAGTAAGTGAGCAGTTCTTC. Translating it yields CASSLGPLAGEVSEQFF.

This sequence joins TRBV5-5 and TRBJ1-1; no reliable D call. The CDR3 length is 11 residues. CDR1 is SGHKS, CDR2 YYEKEE, per germline (reference sequence). The V and J ends lost 5 bases and 8 bases respectively, with 10 bases between them. The CDR3 DNA sequence: TGTGCCAGCAGGGGCAAACTAGAAGCTTTCTTT. Protein sequence: CASRGKLEAFF.

The chain uses TRBV27 and TRBJ1-2; 8 bases fit TRBD1. The germline V gene encodes CDR1 MNHEY and CDR2 SMNVEV (reference sequence). The CDR3 spans 14 residues. J gave up 4 bases and V 2 bases, and 3 bases lay outside the gene matches. In DNA, the CDR3 is TGTGCCAGCAGTTTAGGACAGGGCATCTATGGCTACACCTTC. Translating gives CASSLGQGIYGYTF.

This clone came up once. The rearrangement links TRBV7-2 to TRBJ1-2; 10 nucleotides agree with TRBD1. The CDR3 is 14 residues long. Unmatched junction bases numbered 5, after V lost 5 bases and J lost 5 bases. CDR1 is SGHTA, CDR2 FQGNSA, per germline. This chain's CDR3 is CASSPDRGRYGYTF. CDR3 nucleotides: TGTGCCAGCAGCCCGGACAGGGGGAGGTATGGCTACACCTTC.